These 23 T cell receptor beta chains were all obtained from the same sample, sequenced in a study of shared clonotypes between healthy human individuals. Here immunoSEQ multiplex PCR was the method, and the copy in TCRdb shows in-frame clones only, minus some. This table holds a few million clones, around 94% found once. Sequences were obtained from naive CD4+ T cells sorted from blood. Subset defined: CD45RA+ positively selected. Every receptor here comes from a man younger than 30 in good health.

The chain is built from TRBV6-5 and TRBJ2-5, with D perhaps matching TRBD2 (5 bases). Per the germline V gene, CDR1 is MNHEY and CDR2 is SVGAGI. This CDR3 has 11 residues. The V end was cut by 4 bases, the J end by 14 bases, with 14 bases between. The CDR3 spells CASSLGPRLYF. The CDR3, as DNA: TGTGCCAGCAGTTTAGGACCGCGACTATACTTC.

The genes are TRBV5-4 and TRBJ2-5; D is ambiguous. V lost 0 bases and J lost 5, with 11 bases in between. CDR1 is SGHNT and CDR2 is YYREEE in the germline V gene (reference sequence). The CDR3 totals 14 residues. Written as DNA, the CDR3 is TGTGCCAGCAGCTTGGTTCTCCAAGCGGAGACCCAGTACTTC. Its protein product is CASSLVLQAETQYF. Looking up the rest from reference TRBV5-4 and TRBJ2-5 gives the full variable domain: ETGVTQSPTHLIKTRGQQVTLRCSSQSGHNTVSWYQQALGQGPQFIFQYYREEENGRGNFPPRFSGLQFPNYSSELNVNALELDDSALYLCASSLVLQAETQYFGPGTRLLVL.

The genes are TRBV14 and TRBJ2-7; D is unresolved. CDR3 length: 15 residues. CDR1 is SGHDN and CDR2 is FVKESK in the germline V gene. V lost 7 bases and J 3 bases, leaving 19 bases between the germline ends. CDR3 amino acids: CASTSLDQPIYEQYF. The CDR3 coding sequence is TGTGCCAGCACTAGTCTCGACCAACCAATCTACGAGCAGTACTTC.

The V gene is TRBV7-9, the J gene TRBJ2-5, with no clear D. CDR1 is SEHNR and CDR2 is FQNEAQ in the germline V gene (reference sequence). V lost 5 bases, J lost 1 base, and 11 bases lay in between. The CDR3 runs 14 residues. In DNA form, the CDR3 reads TGTGCCAGCAGCCTACGGGCTCCCCAAGAGACCCAGTACTTC. The encoded protein is CASSLRAPQETQYF.

The rearrangement links TRBV7-9 to TRBJ2-1, with 9 bases that match TRBD2. The CDR3 spans 17 residues. Germline V gene sequence: CDR1 SEHNR, CDR2 FQNEAQ (reference sequence). The V segment lost 5 bases and the J segment 9 bases; nucleotides outside the gene matches: 17. CDR3 residues: CASSPRGPSGAAAEQFF. CDR3 in DNA: TGTGCCAGCAGCCCTAGGGGGCCTAGCGGGGCAGCGGCTGAGCAGTTCTTC.

Note on this clone: The identical CDR3 is also encoded by other nucleotide sequences in the sample. The V and J genes are TRBV5-6 and TRBJ2-2; D is ambiguous. Germline V gene sequence: CDR1 SGHDT, CDR2 YYEEEE. V lost 2 bases to trimming and J lost 6 bases, with 2 bases between them. The CDR3 runs 11 residues. The CDR3, as DNA: TGTGCCAGCAGCTTACCCGGGGAGCTGTTTTTT. This encodes CASSLPGELFF. The full variable domain, in which reference TRBV5-6 and TRBJ2-2 provide the parts outside the CDR3, is DAGVTQSPTHLIKTRGQQVTLRCSPKSGHDTVSWYQQALGQGPQFIFQYYEEEERQRGNFPDRFSGHQFPNYSSELNVNALLLGDSALYLCASSLPGELFFGEGSRLTVL.

A few counts support this clone. The chain has TRBV5-6 and TRBJ1-2, with 7 nucleotides matching TRBD1. Germline V CDR1 and CDR2: SGHDT, YYEEEE. The CDR3 runs to 15 residues. The trim removed 0 bases at V and 4 bases at J, leaving 6 bases unmatched. The CDR3 loop reads CASSLDRGRTYGYTF. The CDR3 coding sequence is TGTGCCAGCAGCTTGGACAGGGGAAGGACCTATGGCTACACCTTC.

The V and J genes are TRBV19 and TRBJ1-5; TRBD1 matches at 8 bases. V lost 4 bases and J lost 0; bases outside the gene matches: 11. This CDR3 comprises 18 residues. Germline V lookup: CDR1 LNHDA, CDR2 SQIVND (reference sequence). Here the CDR3 DNA reads TGTGCCAGTAGTACCCGGACAGGGTTGGGTTATAGCAATCAGCCCCAGCATTTT. Amino acids: CASSTRTGLGYSNQPQHF.

CDR3 nucleotides: TGTGCCAGCAGCCCCGGGACTAGCATAAAGGGCACAGATACGCAGTATTTT. The encoded protein is CASSPGTSIKGTDTQYF. V gene TRBV5-4 combines with J gene TRBJ2-3; 9 positions agree with TRBD2. V was pared by 4 bases and J by 1 base, with 10 bases of the junction left unmatched. Germline V CDR1 and CDR2: SGHNT, YYREEE (reference sequence). This CDR3 region has 17 residues.

Concerning this clone: The same CDR3 arises from other DNA sequences in this sample as well. The V gene is TRBV6-5, the J gene TRBJ2-5, with D hard to call. The length of the CDR3 is 14 residues. CDR1 and CDR2 (germline): MNHEY, SVGAGI. Trimming removed 0 bases from V and 4 bases from J, with 9 bases in between. CDR3 sequence: CASSYSGLLETQYF. CDR3 DNA sequence: TGTGCCAGCAGTTACTCGGGTTTGTTAGAGACCCAGTACTTC.

Points on this clone: Other DNA sequences in this sample translate to the same CDR3. V and J are TRBV5-1 and TRBJ2-5, with 7 bases matching TRBD1. Trimming took 3 bases from V and 4 from J; bases not matched to a gene: 3. Germline V CDR1 and CDR2: SGHRS, YFSETQ. The CDR3 spans 13 residues. The CDR3 spells CASSSDRVETQYF. The CDR3 DNA reads TGCGCCAGCAGCTCTGACAGGGTAGAGACCCAGTACTTC.

The chain links TRBV7-8 to TRBJ1-6; D is unclear. The V end lost 5 bases, the J end lost 6 bases, and 14 bases lay between the germline ends. This CDR3 is built from 15 residues. Germline assignment: CDR1 SGHVS and CDR2 FQNEAQ. The DNA of the CDR3 is TGTGCCAGCAGCGCCCGGGAAGACTCTAATTCACCCCTCCACTTT. Amino acid sequence: CASSAREDSNSPLHF.

The chain links TRBV7-3 to TRBJ1-6; D is unclear. Trimming shortened V by 1 base and J by 9 bases, and 10 bases separated the two germline ends. Germline assignment: CDR1 SGHTA and CDR2 FQGTGA. This CDR3 spans 14 amino acids. CDR3 sequence (DNA): TGTGCCAGCAGCTTAAAGTCGGATCGTTCACCCCTCCACTTT. This gives the protein CASSLKSDRSPLHF.

The chain employs TRBV4-3 and TRBJ2-2, with a tentative D call TRBD2 (5 bases). This CDR3 contains 17 residues. V lost 0 bases and J 0 bases, leaving 11 bases between the germline ends. From germline, CDR1 is LGHNA and CDR2 YSLEER. The CDR3 here is CASSQDSSGPNTGELFF. In DNA form, the CDR3 reads TGCGCCAGCAGCCAAGATTCGAGCGGTCCGAACACCGGGGAGCTGTTTTTT.

V and J are TRBV6-5 and TRBJ1-3; tentative D call: TRBD1 (6 bases). CDR3 length: 12 amino acids. In germline, CDR1 is MNHEY, CDR2 SVGAGI. The V end was cut by 5 bases, the J end by 7 bases, with 9 bases between. CDR3 in DNA: TGTGCCAGCAGTAGGGGGGACAACACCATATATTTT. This codes for CASSRGDNTIYF.

The chain combines TRBV4-1 with TRBJ1-1; D gene uncertain. Germline V gene lookup returns CDR1 MGHRA and CDR2 YSYEKL. The CDR3 consists of 14 residues. V was clipped by 3 bases and J by 1 base, with 9 bases between them. CDR3 sequence reads: CASSHPGPNTEAFF. In nucleotides, the CDR3 is TGCGCCAGCAGCCACCCAGGCCCGAACACTGAAGCTTTCTTT.

This chain links TRBV5-4 with TRBJ2-7, with TRBD2 matching 8 bases. CDR1 is SGHNT and CDR2 is YYREEE in the germline V gene (reference sequence). The CDR3 is made up of 14 amino acids. V was clipped by 0 bases and J by 5 bases; unmatched bases: 4. CDR3 nucleotide sequence: TGTGCCAGCAGCTTGGCGGGGGGGTCGGACGAGCAGTACTTC. Amino acid sequence: CASSLAGGSDEQYF.

The chain carries TRBV29-1 and TRBJ1-2, with D possibly TRBD1 on 6 matching bases. Trimming left V 0 bases short and J 4 bases short, with 6 bases between. This CDR3 contains 12 residues. Germline values: CDR1 SQVTM, CDR2 ANQGSEA. The CDR3, as DNA: TGCAGCGTTGAAGAGACAGGCTATGGCTACACCTTC. Amino acid sequence: CSVEETGYGYTF.

This clone was detected a few times. The chain employs TRBV9 and TRBJ1-1; D unresolved. CDR1 and CDR2 from the germline V gene are SGDLS and YYNGEE. Trimming pared 0 bases from V and 1 base from J, leaving 7 bases between. This CDR3 has 14 amino acids. CDR3 loop: CASSVDYGNTEAFF. In DNA, the CDR3 is TGTGCCAGCAGCGTAGACTATGGGAACACTGAAGCTTTCTTT.

The chain uses TRBV21-1 and TRBJ2-7; no DNA check was done on the table's D call, TRBD2. TRBV21-1 is described as a pseudogene. CDR3 length: 16 amino acids. CDR3 protein: CASSKARRGHFYEQYF. In nucleotides, the CDR3 is TGTGCCAGCAGCAAAGCTAGGAGGGGCCACTTCTACGAGCAGTACTTC.

Regarding this clone: This specimen includes other DNA sequences encoding the same CDR3. V usage is TRBV6-5 and J usage is TRBJ1-2; tentatively, D is TRBD1 (6 bases). Per germline, CDR1 MNHEY and CDR2 SVGAGI. Trimming removed 2 bases from V and 5 bases from J, with 12 bases in between. The CDR3 totals 14 residues. The CDR3 nucleotides are TGTGCCAGCAGTTACCGGGGGCAGGGTTATGGCTACACCTTC. Translated, it gives CASSYRGQGYGYTF.

In this sample, this clone turned up once. This chain connects TRBV10-3 to TRBJ2-7; D tentatively reads TRBD1 or TRBD2 (6 bases each). CDR1 is ENHRY, CDR2 SYGVKD, per germline. The CDR3 is made up of 15 amino acids. V lost 6 bases and J 2 bases, leaving 17 bases between the germline ends. CDR3 amino acids: CAISGGQGMTYEQYF. For the CDR3, the DNA is TGTGCCATCAGCGGGGGCCAGGGCATGACCTACGAGCAGTACTTC.

This clone was counted at least ten times. The same CDR3 can be traced to other DNA sequences in this sample. V is TRBV5-4 and J is TRBJ1-2, with a weak D call TRBD1 (6 bases). The length of the CDR3 is 13 residues. Germline CDR1 reads SGHNT; CDR2 reads YYREEE (reference sequence). The germline V and J ends were trimmed by 4 bases and 1 base, with 8 bases remaining between them. In nucleotides, the CDR3 is TGTGCCAGCAGCCCGGACAGTAACTATGGCTACACCTTC. It specifies CASSPDSNYGYTF.